This entry describes one T cell receptor beta chain. The sample originates from a study of technical replicates of blood from a handful of donors. Assay: immunoSEQ multiplex PCR; the TCRdb copy retains only in-frame clones and omits some. The sample yields tens of thousands of clones, around 94% seen once. The V gene lost 3 bases and the J gene lost 0 bases, with 18 bases spanning the gap. Germline V gene data show CDR1 as MNHNS and CDR2 as SASEGT. CDR3 length: 17 residues. This sequence was found in a human donor in good health. This chain links TRBV6-1 with TRBJ2-7; tentatively, D is TRBD2 (6 bases). Sequencing was carried out using T cells isolated from PBMCs. The CDR3, as DNA: TGTGCCAGCAGTGAGACTAGTGGGTGGTATAGCTCCTACGAGCAGTACTTC. This gives the protein CASSETSGWYSSYEQYF.